This TCR beta chain appears in the sequencing data of a study of blood T cell repertoires in COVID-19. In the study overall: Sites across the United States, Italy and Spain contributed samples from acute and convalescent COVID-19.

Per germline, CDR1 SNHLY and CDR2 FYNNEI. Deletions cut 4 bases from V and 4 bases from J, with 7 bases between. The CDR3 runs 12 residues. Sequencing was performed with immunoSEQ multiplex PCR; in TCRdb, only in-frame clones are kept and a portion is missing. Of roughly 40,000 clones in the sample, about 85% were seen once. This TCR was sampled from a human donor in a cohort sampled during active COVID-19. The chain is built from TRBV2 and TRBJ1-1, with D unclear. The sequenced material came from peripheral blood. CDR3 amino acids: CASSGPGTEAFF. CDR3 nucleotides: TGTGCCAGCAGTGGGCCTGGCACTGAAGCTTTCTTT.